The rows below give T cell receptor beta chains drawn from one sample of a study of long-term antiretroviral therapy in people with HIV. The table came from immunoSEQ multiplex PCR; TCRdb's copy has only in-frame clones and leaves some out. The repertoire includes over 35,000 clones, roughly 80% of them detected once, and 5.8% sits in the top ten. Sequencing used unsorted PBMCs, obtained 3.4 years after starting antiretroviral therapy. These receptor sequences come from a man under 40 with HIV. Each CDR3 is given with its conserved first and last residue. Each record gives: V gene, clone size, J gene, CDR3 length, D gene, CDR3 protein, CDR3 DNA. A D gene is named only where the DNA matches it firmly. Not all rows give a size; the values are once, few, many and, for expanded clones, a class.

V gene: TRBV10-3; clone size: few; J gene: TRBJ1-2; CDR3 length: 12; D gene: .; CDR3 protein: CAISESRDGYTF; CDR3 DNA: TGTGCCATCAGTGAGAGCAGAGATGGCTACACCTTC
V gene: TRBV28; clone size: .; J gene: TRBJ2-7; CDR3 length: 11; D gene: .; CDR3 protein: CASSGGFEQYF; CDR3 DNA: TGTGCCAGCTCCGGGGGATTCGAGCAGTACTTC
V gene: TRBV7-6; clone size: .; J gene: TRBJ1-5; CDR3 length: 12; D gene: .; CDR3 protein: CASSLANQPQHF; CDR3 DNA: TGTGCCAGCAGCTTAGCAAATCAGCCCCAGCATTTT
V gene: TRBV5-1; clone size: .; J gene: TRBJ2-1; CDR3 length: 18; D gene: TRBD2; CDR3 protein: CASSLGGASSGRANEQFF; CDR3 DNA: TGCGCCAGCAGCTTGGGGGGGGCCTCTAGCGGGAGGGCCAATGAGCAGTTCTTC
V gene: TRBV30; clone size: few; J gene: TRBJ1-1; CDR3 length: 14; D gene: .; CDR3 protein: CAWSVRAEGTEAFF; CDR3 DNA: TGTGCCTGGAGTGTGAGGGCGGAAGGCACTGAAGCTTTCTTT
V gene: TRBV6-5; clone size: .; J gene: TRBJ2-1; CDR3 length: 15; D gene: .; CDR3 protein: CASSLAGTYFDEQFF; CDR3 DNA: TGTGCCAGCAGCCTAGCCGGGACTTACTTCGATGAGCAGTTCTTC
V gene: TRBV6-6; clone size: .; J gene: TRBJ2-3; CDR3 length: 15; D gene: TRBD2; CDR3 protein: CASSYSRGETDTQYF; CDR3 DNA: TGTGCCAGCAGTTACTCGCGGGGGGAGACAGATACGCAGTATTTT
V gene: TRBV4-2; clone size: .; J gene: TRBJ1-5; CDR3 length: 15; D gene: .; CDR3 protein: CASSQDGQGNQPQHF; CDR3 DNA: TGTGCCAGCAGCCAAGATGGCCAGGGAAATCAGCCCCAGCATTTT
V gene: TRBV6-5; clone size: .; J gene: TRBJ2-1; CDR3 length: 13; D gene: .; CDR3 protein: CASTRGSYNEQFF; CDR3 DNA: TGTGCCAGCACCAGAGGCAGCTACAATGAGCAGTTCTTC
V gene: TRBV28; clone size: .; J gene: TRBJ1-2; CDR3 length: 13; D gene: .; CDR3 protein: CASSLMGNYGYTF; CDR3 DNA: TGTGCCAGCAGTTTAATGGGGAACTATGGCTACACCTTC
V gene: TRBV6-1; clone size: .; J gene: TRBJ2-5; CDR3 length: 14; D gene: TRBD2; CDR3 protein: CASSVGLARETQYF; CDR3 DNA: TGTGCCAGCAGTGTTGGACTAGCCCGAGAGACCCAGTACTTC
V gene: TRBV29-1; clone size: .; J gene: TRBJ2-1; CDR3 length: 14; D gene: .; CDR3 protein: CSVESGVVANEQFF; CDR3 DNA: TGCAGCGTTGAATCAGGGGTGGTAGCCAATGAGCAGTTCTTC
V gene: TRBV18; clone size: .; J gene: TRBJ2-1; CDR3 length: 17; D gene: TRBD2; CDR3 protein: CASSPPRTSGRENEQFF; CDR3 DNA: TGTGCCAGCTCACCACCCCGGACTAGCGGGAGGGAAAATGAGCAGTTCTTC
V gene: TRBV28; clone size: .; J gene: TRBJ1-6; CDR3 length: 16; D gene: TRBD1; CDR3 protein: CASSYRQGAGNSPLHF; CDR3 DNA: TGTGCCAGCAGTTACCGACAGGGGGCGGGGAATTCACCCCTCCACTTT
V gene: TRBV6-6; clone size: .; J gene: TRBJ2-7; CDR3 length: 15; D gene: TRBD1; CDR3 protein: CASIKSGTGDIEQYF; CDR3 DNA: TGTGCCAGCATTAAATCCGGGACAGGGGATATCGAGCAGTACTTC
V gene: TRBV30; clone size: .; J gene: TRBJ2-3; CDR3 length: 14; D gene: TRBD2; CDR3 protein: CAWSVRAGGDTQYF; CDR3 DNA: TGTGCCTGGAGTGTACGGGCGGGAGGAGATACGCAGTATTTT
V gene: TRBV5-5; clone size: .; J gene: TRBJ2-2; CDR3 length: 14; D gene: TRBD2; CDR3 protein: CASSLLSGSGELFF; CDR3 DNA: TGTGCCAGCAGCTTGCTTAGCGGGAGCGGGGAGCTGTTTTTT
V gene: TRBV10-1; clone size: .; J gene: TRBJ1-1; CDR3 length: 13; D gene: TRBD1; CDR3 protein: CASSGSGGVFAFF; CDR3 DNA: TGCGCCAGCAGTGGGTCAGGGGGCGTCTTTGCTTTCTTT
V gene: TRBV7-9; clone size: .; J gene: TRBJ1-1; CDR3 length: 14; D gene: .; CDR3 protein: CASLGGRLVYEAFF; CDR3 DNA: TGTGCCAGCCTGGGTGGGAGGTTAGTCTATGAAGCTTTCTTT
V gene: TRBV30; clone size: .; J gene: TRBJ2-7; CDR3 length: 16; D gene: TRBD2; CDR3 protein: CAWSVQPGGIPYEQYF; CDR3 DNA: TGTGCCTGGAGTGTACAACCGGGGGGTATCCCTTACGAGCAGTACTTC
V gene: TRBV5-5; clone size: few; J gene: TRBJ1-2; CDR3 length: 12; D gene: .; CDR3 protein: CASSLDRDGYTF; CDR3 DNA: TGTGCCAGCAGCTTAGACCGGGATGGCTACACCTTC
V gene: TRBV27; clone size: .; J gene: TRBJ2-7; CDR3 length: 19; D gene: .; CDR3 protein: CASSSWTGAGGHIGNEQYF; CDR3 DNA: TGTGCCAGCAGTTCCTGGACAGGGGCGGGAGGCCACATAGGGAACGAGCAGTACTTC
V gene: TRBV7-2; clone size: few; J gene: TRBJ2-3; CDR3 length: 15; D gene: TRBD2; CDR3 protein: CASSFTAGEADTQYF; CDR3 DNA: TGTGCCAGCAGCTTTACGGCGGGAGAGGCAGATACGCAGTATTTT
V gene: TRBV5-1; clone size: .; J gene: TRBJ1-1; CDR3 length: 15; D gene: TRBD1; CDR3 protein: CASSLGDRGITEAFF; CDR3 DNA: TGCGCCAGCAGCTTGGGGGACAGGGGAATCACTGAAGCTTTCTTT
V gene: TRBV6-6; clone size: .; J gene: TRBJ2-3; CDR3 length: 16; D gene: .; CDR3 protein: CASSYPKWQGRDTQYF; CDR3 DNA: TGTGCCAGCAGTTACCCCAAATGGCAGGGCAGGGATACGCAGTATTTT
V gene: TRBV30; clone size: .; J gene: TRBJ2-3; CDR3 length: 15; D gene: .; CDR3 protein: CAWTPRTSPTDTQYF; CDR3 DNA: TGTGCCTGGACGCCGCGAACTAGCCCCACAGATACGCAGTATTTT
V gene: TRBV9; clone size: .; J gene: TRBJ2-2; CDR3 length: 16; D gene: TRBD2; CDR3 protein: CASSPRAGGDTGELFF; CDR3 DNA: TGTGCCAGCAGCCCCCGAGCGGGAGGGGACACCGGGGAGCTGTTTTTT
V gene: TRBV19; clone size: few; J gene: TRBJ2-7; CDR3 length: 14; D gene: TRBD1; CDR3 protein: CASSSRDSSYEQYF; CDR3 DNA: TGTGCCAGTAGCAGCCGGGACAGCTCCTACGAGCAGTACTTC
V gene: TRBV6-5; clone size: .; J gene: TRBJ2-3; CDR3 length: 16; D gene: .; CDR3 protein: CASSYSGGARTDTQYF; CDR3 DNA: TGTGCCAGCAGTTACTCAGGTGGAGCCCGCACAGATACGCAGTATTTT
V gene: TRBV5-4; clone size: .; J gene: TRBJ2-3; CDR3 length: 15; D gene: TRBD1; CDR3 protein: CASSLGRGRTDTQYF; CDR3 DNA: TGTGCCAGCAGCTTAGGCAGGGGGCGCACAGATACGCAGTATTTT